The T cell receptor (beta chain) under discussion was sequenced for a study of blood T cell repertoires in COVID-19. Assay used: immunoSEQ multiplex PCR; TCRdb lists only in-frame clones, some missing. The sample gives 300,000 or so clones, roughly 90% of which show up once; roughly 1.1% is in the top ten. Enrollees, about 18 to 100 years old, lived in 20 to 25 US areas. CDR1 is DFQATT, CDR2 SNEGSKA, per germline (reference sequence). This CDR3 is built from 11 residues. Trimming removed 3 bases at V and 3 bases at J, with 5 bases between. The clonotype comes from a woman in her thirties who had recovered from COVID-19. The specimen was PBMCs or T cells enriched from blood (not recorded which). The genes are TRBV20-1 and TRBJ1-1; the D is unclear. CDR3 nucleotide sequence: TGCAGTGCTAGGGAGGACACTGAAGCTTTCTTT. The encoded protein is CSAREDTEAFF.